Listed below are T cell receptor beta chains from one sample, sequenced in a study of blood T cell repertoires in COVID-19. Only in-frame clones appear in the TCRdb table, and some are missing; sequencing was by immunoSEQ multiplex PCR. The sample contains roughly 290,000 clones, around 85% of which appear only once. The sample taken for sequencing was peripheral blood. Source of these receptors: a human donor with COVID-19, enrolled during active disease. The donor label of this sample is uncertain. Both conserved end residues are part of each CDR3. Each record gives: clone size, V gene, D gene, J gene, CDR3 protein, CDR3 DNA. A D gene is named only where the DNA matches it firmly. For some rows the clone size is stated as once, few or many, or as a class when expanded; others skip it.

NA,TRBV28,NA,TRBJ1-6,CASKTGGPLVGNSPLHF,TGTGCCAGCAAGACGGGGGGGCCGTTGGTGGGTAATTCACCCCTCCACTTT
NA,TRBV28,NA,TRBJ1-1,CATSPSNTEAFF,TGTGCCACTAGCCCATCAAACACTGAAGCTTTCTTT
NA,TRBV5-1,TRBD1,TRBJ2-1,CASSRDRGRDEQFF,TGCGCCAGCAGCAGGGACAGGGGGCGAGATGAGCAGTTCTTC
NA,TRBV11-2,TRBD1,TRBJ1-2,CASSLEGDRVPLYGYTF,TGTGCCAGCAGCTTAGAAGGGGACAGGGTGCCCCTCTATGGCTACACCTTC
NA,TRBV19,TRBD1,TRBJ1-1,CASSIRQGETEAFF,TGTGCCAGTAGTATCAGGCAGGGGGAAACTGAAGCTTTCTTT
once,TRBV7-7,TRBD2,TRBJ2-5,CASSLEGGLAETQYF,TGTGCTAGCAGCTTAGAGGGTGGACTAGCAGAGACCCAGTACTTC
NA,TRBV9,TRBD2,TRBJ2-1,CASRRTGTTSNEQFF,TGTGCCAGCAGACGAACCGGGACTACATCCAATGAGCAGTTCTTC
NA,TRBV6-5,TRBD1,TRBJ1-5,CASTSGTGVNQPQHF,TGTGCCAGCACCTCAGGGACAGGGGTCAATCAGCCCCAGCATTTT
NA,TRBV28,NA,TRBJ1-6,CASSLQGGRFNSPLHF,TGTGCCAGCAGTCTACAGGGAGGGAGATTTAATTCACCCCTCCACTTT
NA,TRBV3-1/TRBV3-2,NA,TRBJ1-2,CASSQVEGVGYGYTF,TGTGCCAGCAGCCAAGTTGAGGGGGTAGGCTATGGCTACACCTTC
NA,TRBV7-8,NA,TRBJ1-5,CASSLAGEGQPQHF,TGTGCCAGCAGCTTAGCCGGGGAAGGGCAGCCCCAGCATTTT
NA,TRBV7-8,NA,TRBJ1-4,CASSLASLWTNEKLFF,TGTGCCAGCAGCTTAGCGTCGCTGTGGACAAATGAAAAACTGTTTTTT
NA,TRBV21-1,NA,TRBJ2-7,CASSRPAVTSYEQYF,TGTGCCAGCAGCCGACCTGCGGTTACCTCCTACGAGCAGTACTTC
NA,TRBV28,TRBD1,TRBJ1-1,CASINRGYYTEAFF,TGTGCCAGTATAAACAGGGGGTACTACACTGAAGCTTTCTTT
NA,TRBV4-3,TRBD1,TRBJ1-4,CASSQDWTGGREKLFF,TGCGCCAGCAGCCAAGATTGGACAGGGGGTCGAGAAAAACTGTTTTTT